This record looks at one T cell receptor beta chain sequence and its context. The antigen is not known. CDR3 length equals 16 residues. Germline CDR1 and CDR2: SGHAT and FQNNGV. V lost 0 bases, J lost 3 bases, and 14 bases lay in between. This sample was included in a study of T cell responses to AZD1222 COVID-19 vaccine. Whole-study context: Doses given second, at about 4 or about 12 weeks, were pooled.

Findings and limits, study-wide: No day 14 peak samples; only post-peak repertoires were characterized. Most donors were white British and more were female, and clonal diversity was possibly underestimated. Nearly half of the spike-specific TCRs reportedly recognize variant regions that carry no mutations.

This table comes from immunoSEQ multiplex PCR, and its TCRdb copy is limited to in-frame clones, with some not included. The data show more than 95,000 clones, 85% to 95% seen once. This specimen consisted of peripheral blood, obtained on day 0 of AZD1222 vaccination. V gene TRBV11-2 combines with J gene TRBJ2-5; D may be TRBD1 (5 bases). The clonotype comes from an adult in good health. The CDR3 protein is CASSLDLRAREETQYF. Here the CDR3 DNA reads TGTGCCAGCAGCTTAGATCTCAGGGCAAGAGAAGAGACCCAGTACTTC.